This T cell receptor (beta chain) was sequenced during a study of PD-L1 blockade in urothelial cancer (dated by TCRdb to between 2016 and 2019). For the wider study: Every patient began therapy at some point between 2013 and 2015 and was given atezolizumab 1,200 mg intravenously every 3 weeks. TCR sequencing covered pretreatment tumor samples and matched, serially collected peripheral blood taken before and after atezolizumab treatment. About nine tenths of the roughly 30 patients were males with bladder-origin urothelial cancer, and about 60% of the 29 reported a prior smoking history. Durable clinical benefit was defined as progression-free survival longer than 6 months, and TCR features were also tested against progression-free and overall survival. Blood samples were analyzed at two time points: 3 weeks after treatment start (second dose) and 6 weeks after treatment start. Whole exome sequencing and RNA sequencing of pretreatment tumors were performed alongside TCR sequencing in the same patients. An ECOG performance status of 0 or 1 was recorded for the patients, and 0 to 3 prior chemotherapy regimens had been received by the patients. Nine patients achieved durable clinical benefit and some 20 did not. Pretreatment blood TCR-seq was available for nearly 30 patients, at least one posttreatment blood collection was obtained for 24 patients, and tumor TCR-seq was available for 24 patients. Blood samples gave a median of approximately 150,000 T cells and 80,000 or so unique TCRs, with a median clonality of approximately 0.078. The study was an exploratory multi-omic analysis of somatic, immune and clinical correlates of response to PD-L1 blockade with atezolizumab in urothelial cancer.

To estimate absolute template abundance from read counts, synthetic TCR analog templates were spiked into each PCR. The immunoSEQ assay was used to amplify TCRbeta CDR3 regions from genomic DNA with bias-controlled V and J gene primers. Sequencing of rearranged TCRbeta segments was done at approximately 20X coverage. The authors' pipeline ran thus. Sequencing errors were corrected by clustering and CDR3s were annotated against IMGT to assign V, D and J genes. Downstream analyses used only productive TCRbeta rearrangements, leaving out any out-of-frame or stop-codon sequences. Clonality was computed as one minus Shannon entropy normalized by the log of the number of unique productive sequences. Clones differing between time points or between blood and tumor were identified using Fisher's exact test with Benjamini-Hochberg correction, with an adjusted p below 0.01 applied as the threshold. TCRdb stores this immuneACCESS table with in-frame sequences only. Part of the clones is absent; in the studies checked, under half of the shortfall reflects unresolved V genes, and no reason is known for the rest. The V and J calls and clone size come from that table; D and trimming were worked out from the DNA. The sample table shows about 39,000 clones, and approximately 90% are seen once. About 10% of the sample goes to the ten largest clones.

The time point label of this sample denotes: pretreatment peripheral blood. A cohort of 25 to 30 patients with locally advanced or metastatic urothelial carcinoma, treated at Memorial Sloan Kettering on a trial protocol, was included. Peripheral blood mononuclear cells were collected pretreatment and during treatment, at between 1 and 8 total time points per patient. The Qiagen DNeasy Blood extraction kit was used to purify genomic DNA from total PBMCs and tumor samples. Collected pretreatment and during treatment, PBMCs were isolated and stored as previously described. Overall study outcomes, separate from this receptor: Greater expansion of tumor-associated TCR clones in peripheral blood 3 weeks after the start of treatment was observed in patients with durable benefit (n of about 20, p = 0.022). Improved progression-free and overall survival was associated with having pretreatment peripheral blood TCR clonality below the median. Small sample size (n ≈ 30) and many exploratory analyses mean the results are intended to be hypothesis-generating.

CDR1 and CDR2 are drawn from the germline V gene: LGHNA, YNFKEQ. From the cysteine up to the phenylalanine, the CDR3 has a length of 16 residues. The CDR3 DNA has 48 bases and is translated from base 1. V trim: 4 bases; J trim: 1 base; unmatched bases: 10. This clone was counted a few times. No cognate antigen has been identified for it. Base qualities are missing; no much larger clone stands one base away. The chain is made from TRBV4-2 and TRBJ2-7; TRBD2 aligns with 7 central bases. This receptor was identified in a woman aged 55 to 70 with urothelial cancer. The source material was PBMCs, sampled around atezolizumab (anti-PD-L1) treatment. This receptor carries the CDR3 CASSRAASGASYEQYF. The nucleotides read TGTGCCAGCAGCCGCGCGGCCAGCGGGGCTTCCTACGAGCAGTACTTC.